This is a list of T cell receptor beta chains from one sample in a study of cytomegalovirus exposure and HLA in healthy donors. Generated by immunoSEQ multiplex PCR, the TCRdb table keeps only in-frame clones and is missing some. The profile shows approximately 68,000 clones, roughly four fifths of them singletons. The sequencing sample was made of PBMCs. The receptors were sampled from a woman in her twenties or thirties in good health and CMV-seropositive. Both conserved end residues are part of each CDR3. The order of the fields is D gene, V gene, J gene, CDR3 protein, CDR3 DNA. The D gene is left open where the match is weak.

d_call: TRBD1; v_call: TRBV6-6; j_call: TRBJ1-1; cdr3_aa: CASRAGQGPLNTEAFF; cdr3_nt: TGTGCCAGCAGAGCGGGACAGGGGCCGCTAAACACTGAAGCTTTCTTT
d_call: .; v_call: TRBV9; j_call: TRBJ2-1; cdr3_aa: CASSPRVNEQFF; cdr3_nt: TGTGCCAGCAGCCCCAGGGTCAATGAGCAGTTCTTC
d_call: TRBD2; v_call: TRBV29-1; j_call: TRBJ2-1; cdr3_aa: CSVEGGLAGELKNEQFF; cdr3_nt: TGCAGCGTTGAAGGGGGGCTAGCGGGAGAATTAAAGAATGAGCAGTTCTTC
d_call: TRBD1; v_call: TRBV5-4; j_call: TRBJ1-1; cdr3_aa: CASSLGGQGWTEAFF; cdr3_nt: TGTGCCAGCAGCCTTGGGGGACAGGGTTGGACTGAAGCTTTCTTT
d_call: .; v_call: TRBV12-1; j_call: TRBJ2-2; cdr3_aa: CASSFRLAGAYNTGELFF; cdr3_nt: TGTGCCAGCAGCTTTAGACTAGCGGGAGCCTATAACACCGGGGAGCTGTTTTTT
d_call: TRBD1; v_call: TRBV18; j_call: TRBJ1-1; cdr3_aa: CASSSTGTGNTEAFF; cdr3_nt: TGTGCCAGCTCAAGCACCGGGACAGGGAACACTGAAGCTTTCTTT
d_call: .; v_call: TRBV7-9; j_call: TRBJ1-1; cdr3_aa: CASSLDDTGAFF; cdr3_nt: TGTGCCAGCAGCTTAGATGACACAGGTGCTTTCTTT
d_call: .; v_call: TRBV21-1; j_call: TRBJ2-7; cdr3_aa: CASSNPRGRIYEQYF; cdr3_nt: TGTGCCAGCAGCAACCCCAGGGGGCGAATTTACGAGCAGTACTTC
d_call: TRBD2; v_call: TRBV10-3; j_call: TRBJ2-3; cdr3_aa: CAAAAPGGTQYF; cdr3_nt: TGTGCCGCCGCCGCCCCGGGAGGTACGCAGTATTTT
d_call: TRBD2; v_call: TRBV19; j_call: TRBJ2-7; cdr3_aa: CASRASGSYEQYF; cdr3_nt: TGTGCCAGTAGGGCTAGCGGGAGCTACGAGCAGTACTTC
d_call: TRBD1; v_call: TRBV29-1; j_call: TRBJ1-2; cdr3_aa: CSVDVGGPSNYGYTF; cdr3_nt: TGCAGCGTTGATGTAGGGGGCCCCTCTAACTATGGCTACACCTTC
d_call: .; v_call: TRBV7-2; j_call: TRBJ2-5; cdr3_aa: CASSPLRENPQETQYF; cdr3_nt: TGTGCCAGCAGCCCTTTACGGGAGAACCCCCAAGAGACCCAGTACTTC
d_call: .; v_call: TRBV7-8; j_call: TRBJ1-4; cdr3_aa: CASSPTGSTNEKLFF; cdr3_nt: TGTGCCAGCAGCCCCACAGGGTCCACTAATGAAAAACTGTTTTTT
d_call: TRBD2; v_call: TRBV2; j_call: TRBJ2-3; cdr3_aa: CASSDSGRADTQYF; cdr3_nt: TGTGCCAGCAGTGATAGCGGGAGGGCCGATACGCAGTATTTT
d_call: .; v_call: TRBV14; j_call: TRBJ1-4; cdr3_aa: CASSLTLRGEKLFF; cdr3_nt: TGTGCCAGCTCGCTAACCCTTAGGGGGGAAAAACTGTTTTTT
d_call: .; v_call: TRBV6-6; j_call: TRBJ2-3; cdr3_aa: CASSFPQTDTQYF; cdr3_nt: TGTGCCAGCAGTTTCCCGCAGACAGATACGCAGTATTTT
d_call: TRBD2; v_call: TRBV2; j_call: TRBJ2-2; cdr3_aa: CASGLVGELFF; cdr3_nt: TGTGCCAGCGGACTAGTCGGGGAGCTGTTTTTT
d_call: .; v_call: TRBV6-5; j_call: TRBJ2-6; cdr3_aa: CASIGSGGANVLTF; cdr3_nt: TGTGCCAGCATTGGGAGTGGTGGGGCCAACGTCCTGACTTTC
d_call: TRBD2; v_call: TRBV28; j_call: TRBJ2-5; cdr3_aa: CASSSTSGRFIRETQYF; cdr3_nt: TGTGCCAGCAGTTCGACTAGCGGGAGATTTATTAGGGAGACCCAGTACTTC
d_call: .; v_call: TRBV7-2; j_call: TRBJ2-1; cdr3_aa: CASSRSGTPYNEQFF; cdr3_nt: TGTGCCAGCAGCCGGTCCGGGACTCCGTACAATGAGCAGTTCTTC
d_call: TRBD2; v_call: TRBV27; j_call: TRBJ2-5; cdr3_aa: CASADPAGPSETQYF; cdr3_nt: TGTGCCAGCGCCGACCCAGCGGGACCATCAGAGACCCAGTACTTC